These 20 T cell receptor beta chains share one sample of origin, sequenced in a study of T cell responses to AZD1222 COVID-19 vaccine (dated by TCRdb to the early 2020s). Library preparation used the immunoSEQ multiplex PCR assay. TCRdb stores this immuneACCESS table with in-frame sequences only. Part of the clones is absent; in the studies checked, under half of the shortfall reflects unresolved V genes, and no reason is known for the rest. Present in this sample are more than 250,000 clones, approximately 95% of which were seen just once. Less than 0.65% of the sample goes to the ten largest clones. In light of the paper, this sample's time point label describes: baseline before first vaccination. Sequences were derived from peripheral blood, sampled on day 0 of AZD1222 vaccination. Receptors were obtained from an adult in good health.

J is TRBJ2-3 and V is TRBV7-8, with 8 bases fitting TRBD2. The trim removed 5 bases at V and 6 bases at J, leaving 10 bases unmatched. This CDR3 is 15 amino acids long. Germline values: CDR1 SGHVS, CDR2 FQNEAQ. The chain's CDR3 is CASSRAGAGADTQYF. In nucleotides, the CDR3 is TGTGCCAGCAGCCGAGCGGGAGCCGGGGCGGATACGCAGTATTTT.

V and J are TRBV7-2 and TRBJ2-5, with D perhaps TRBD2 (7 bases). The germline V and J ends were trimmed by 7 bases and 5 bases, with 14 bases remaining between them. CDR3 size: 13 residues. Germline V gene sequence: CDR1 SGHTA, CDR2 FQGNSA. This chain's CDR3 is CASTWGGRETQYF. CDR3 nucleotide sequence: TGTGCCAGCACCTGGGGGGGCCGGGAGACCCAGTACTTC.

The rearrangement joins TRBV18 to TRBJ1-5; 8 positions match TRBD1. Losses at the gene ends were 5 bases for V and 2 bases for J; bases not matched to a gene: 11. The CDR3 runs to 17 residues. Germline V gene data show CDR1 as KGHSH and CDR2 as LQKENI. CDR3 sequence reads: CASSATEQGVGNQPQHF. Here the CDR3 DNA reads TGTGCCAGCTCAGCTACCGAACAGGGGGTAGGCAATCAGCCCCAGCATTTT.

The chain couples TRBV19 to TRBJ1-3, with a possible D match to TRBD1 (5 bases). This CDR3 has 15 residues. The V end lost 3 bases, the J end lost 3 bases, and 12 bases lay between the germline ends. Looked up from germline, CDR1 is LNHDA and CDR2 is SQIVND (reference sequence). The CDR3 DNA reads as TGTGCCAGTAGTATCCGAAGGGGTAGTGGAAACACCATATATTTT. Translation: CASSIRRGSGNTIYF.

This clone has only one observation. The sample holds other DNA sequences that translate to the same CDR3. The J gene is TRBJ1-1, the V gene TRBV6-5; weak D call: TRBD1 (5 bases). Germline V gives CDR1 MNHEY, CDR2 SVGAGI. Trimming stripped 0 bases from V and 4 bases from J, with 6 bases between. CDR3 length: 13 amino acids. The CDR3 sequence: CASSYSRGTEAFF. For the CDR3, the DNA is TGTGCCAGCAGTTACTCAAGGGGCACTGAAGCTTTCTTT.

The rearrangement uses TRBV9 and TRBJ1-2; D is possibly TRBD1 (6 bases). Trimming took 3 bases from V and 0 from J, leaving 15 bases between them. The CDR3 extends over 16 amino acids. Looked up from germline, CDR1 is SGDLS and CDR2 is YYNGEE. The CDR3 DNA reads TGTGCCAGCAGCGCCTTCCTAGGGGACACTAACTATGGCTACACCTTC. Translation: CASSAFLGDTNYGYTF.

The rearrangement uses TRBV9 and TRBJ1-5; D gene ambiguous. Germline loops: CDR1 SGDLS, CDR2 YYNGEE. V was pared by 0 bases and J by 1 base, with 5 bases between. The CDR3 is 14 amino acids. The CDR3 DNA follows: TGTGCCAGCAGCGTAGATAGCAGCAATCAGCCCCAGCATTTT. Protein: CASSVDSSNQPQHF.

This clone has just one count. In nucleotides, the CDR3 is TGTGCCAGCAGTCTTACTGCCCCAAGAACCGGGGAGCTGTTTTTT. This sequence encodes CASSLTAPRTGELFF. This sequence joins TRBV6-2 or TRBV6-3 and TRBJ2-2; D is unresolved. The V end was cut by 5 bases, the J end by 5 bases, with 15 bases between. CDR1 and CDR2 from the germline V gene are MNHEY and SVGEGT. The CDR3 spans 15 residues.

This clone was detected a few times. This rearrangement joins TRBV5-8 to TRBJ1-5; tentatively, D is TRBD1 (5 bases). V lost 2 bases and J 1 base, leaving 10 bases between the germline ends. The CDR3 sequence is 15 residues long. CDR1 is SGHTS and CDR2 is YDEGEE in the germline V gene. CDR3 coding DNA: TGTGCCAGCAGCTTTAGGGGACTAAGCAATCAGCCCCAGCATTTT. It specifies CASSFRGLSNQPQHF. Based on the CDR3 plus reference TRBV5-8 and TRBJ1-5, the full variable domain is EAGVTQSPTHLIKTRGQQATLRCSPISGHTSVYWYQQALGLGLQFLLWYDEGEERNRGNFPPRFSGRQFPNYSSELNVNALELEDSALYLCASSFRGLSNQPQHFGDGTRLSIL.

This clone turned up a few times. The junction does not match germline at one end; this may be a read error. The chain links TRBV11-2 to TRBJ1-5; D remains unclear. The CDR3 is made up of 15 amino acids. Germline lookup yields CDR1 SGHAT and CDR2 FQNNGV. CDR3 sequence: CASSVEAGSNQPQHF. The CDR3 DNA reads TGTGCCAGCAGCGTAGAGGCGGGTAGCAATCAGCCCCAGCATTTT.

V usage is TRBV11-2 and J usage is TRBJ2-5; D is unclear. Trimming took off 5 bases at V and 2 bases at J, with 3 bases between the two ends. This CDR3 has 11 residues. Per the germline V gene, CDR1 is SGHAT and CDR2 is FQNNGV. In nucleotides, the CDR3 is TGTGCCAGCAGCCCTCAAGAGACCCAGTACTTC. It specifies CASSPQETQYF.

The genes are TRBV9 and TRBJ2-7; possible D gene TRBD1, 6 bases. CDR3 length: 12 residues. The V gene lost 3 bases and the J gene lost 6 bases, with 10 bases spanning the gap. CDR1 and CDR2 (germline): SGDLS, YYNGEE. CDR3: CASSGQVGEQYF. For the CDR3, the DNA is TGTGCCAGCAGCGGACAGGTCGGCGAGCAGTACTTC. The full variable domain, rest sourced from reference TRBV9 and TRBJ2-7, is DSGVTQTPKHLITATGQRVTLRCSPRSGDLSVYWYQQSLDQGLQFLIQYYNGEERAKGNILERFSAQQFPDLHSELNLSSLELGDSALYFCASSGQVGEQYFGPGTRLTVT.

The V and J genes are TRBV28 and TRBJ1-3, with D perhaps TRBD1 (6 bases). The length of the CDR3 is 14 residues. Looked up from germline, CDR1 is MDHEN and CDR2 is SYDVKM. Trimming stripped 7 bases from V and 4 bases from J, with 14 bases between. The chain's CDR3 is CASNPLRGGNTIYF. In DNA, the CDR3 is TGTGCCAGCAACCCACTCAGGGGCGGAAACACCATATATTTT.

This clone was seen only once. The CDR3 nucleotides read TGTGCCAGCAGCCCCCTGGGGCGGTTGGCTACAGCATCCTACAATGAGCAGTTCTTC. Translated, it gives CASSPLGRLATASYNEQFF. The V gene is TRBV9, the J gene TRBJ2-1; D is possibly TRBD1 (5 bases). Germline CDR1 reads SGDLS; CDR2 reads YYNGEE. The CDR3 runs to 19 residues. Between the trimmed V and J ends, which lost 4 bases and 1 base, there was a span of 24 bases. Drawing the rest from reference TRBV9 and TRBJ2-1, the complete variable domain is DSGVTQTPKHLITATGQRVTLRCSPRSGDLSVYWYQQSLDQGLQFLIQYYNGEERAKGNILERFSAQQFPDLHSELNLSSLELGDSALYFCASSPLGRLATASYNEQFFGPGTRLTVL.

The V call is TRBV2, the J call TRBJ2-7, with 9 bases that match TRBD2. The CDR3 is made up of 14 amino acids. The germline V gene has CDR1 SNHLY and CDR2 FYNNEI. Trimming cost V 2 bases and J 3 bases; bases outside gene matches: 2. CDR3 protein: CASSESSGNYEQYF. Here the CDR3 DNA reads TGTGCCAGCAGTGAATCTAGCGGGAACTACGAGCAGTACTTC. The full variable domain, with the rest looked up from reference TRBV2 and TRBJ2-7, is EPEVTQTPSHQVTQMGQEVILRCVPISNHLYFYWYRQILGQKVEFLVSFYNNEISEKSEIFDDQFSVERPDGSNFTLKIRSTKLEDSAMYFCASSESSGNYEQYFGPGTRLTVT.

V usage is TRBV2 and J usage is TRBJ2-3; unclear D gene. The V end lost 4 bases, the J end lost 5 bases, and 13 bases lay between the germline ends. CDR3 length equals 14 residues. The germline CDR1 and CDR2 sequences are SNHLY and FYNNEI. The CDR3 spells CASSGLGGKDTQYF. CDR3 coding DNA: TGTGCCAGCAGTGGCCTGGGCGGTAAAGATACGCAGTATTTT.

This rearrangement joins TRBV2 to TRBJ1-3, with D uncertain. Germline loops: CDR1 SNHLY, CDR2 FYNNEI. The germline V and J ends were trimmed by 7 bases and 4 bases, with 20 bases remaining between them. The CDR3 covers 16 residues. The CDR3 here is CASTPTGRAAGNTIYF. DNA for the CDR3: TGTGCCAGCACCCCGACGGGCCGGGCCGCGGGAAACACCATATATTTT.

This clone came up once. The chain uses TRBV5-4 and TRBJ1-6, with unresolved D. This CDR3 is built from 14 residues. The germline gives CDR1 SGHNT, CDR2 YYREEE (reference sequence). Trimming stripped 2 bases from V and 10 bases from J, with 13 bases between. The CDR3 region has the DNA TGTGCCAGCAGCTTCCGTAAGACCGACTCACCCCTCCACTTT. Translation gives CASSFRKTDSPLHF.

The V gene is TRBV5-5, the J gene TRBJ1-5; D is uncertain. This CDR3 is 15 amino acids long. Trimming pared 0 bases from V and 3 bases from J, leaving 10 bases between. Germline V gives CDR1 SGHKS, CDR2 YYEKEE (reference sequence). The CDR3 is CASSLDRSFNQPQHF. CDR3 nucleotides: TGTGCCAGCAGCTTGGACAGAAGCTTCAATCAGCCCCAGCATTTT.

Only one count was recorded for this clone. This chain's CDR3 is CASSDSFRGPNYGYTF. The CDR3 DNA reads TGTGCCAGCAGTGACTCGTTCAGGGGACCTAACTATGGCTACACCTTC. This chain links TRBV6-4 with TRBJ1-2, with D perhaps matching TRBD1 (6 bases). Trimming left V 0 bases short and J 0 bases short, with 11 bases between. The length of the CDR3 is 16 residues. Germline lookup yields CDR1 MRHNA and CDR2 SNTAGT.